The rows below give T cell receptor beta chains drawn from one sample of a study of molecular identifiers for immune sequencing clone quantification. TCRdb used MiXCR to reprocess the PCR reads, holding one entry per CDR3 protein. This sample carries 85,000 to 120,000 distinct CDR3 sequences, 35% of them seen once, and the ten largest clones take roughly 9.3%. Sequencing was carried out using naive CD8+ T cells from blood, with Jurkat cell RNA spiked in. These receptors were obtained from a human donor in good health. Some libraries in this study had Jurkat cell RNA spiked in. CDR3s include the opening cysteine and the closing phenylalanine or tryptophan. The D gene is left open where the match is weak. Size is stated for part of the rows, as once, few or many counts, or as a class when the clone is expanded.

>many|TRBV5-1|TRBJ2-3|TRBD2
CASSSLSGISTDTQYF
TGCGCCAGCAGCTCCCTTAGCGGGATAAGCACAGATACGCAGTATTTT
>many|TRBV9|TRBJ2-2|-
CASSVEGYTGELFF
TGTGCCAGCAGCGTAGAGGGTTACACCGGGGAGCTGTTTTTT
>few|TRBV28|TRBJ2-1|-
CASTGTGEGHEQFF
TGTGCCAGCACCGGGACGGGAGAAGGCCATGAGCAGTTCTTC
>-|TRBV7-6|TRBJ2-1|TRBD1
CASSLVTGGPRLSSYNEQFF
TGTGCCAGCAGCTTAGTTACAGGGGGCCCACGCCTTAGCTCCTACAATGAGCAGTTCTTC
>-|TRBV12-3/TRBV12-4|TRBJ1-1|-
CASTLGVEAFF
TGTGCCAGCACCCTTGGGGTTGAAGCTTTCTTT
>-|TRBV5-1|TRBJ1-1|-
CASSQGHSYTEAFF
TGCGCCAGCAGCCAGGGACATTCTTACACTGAAGCTTTCTTT
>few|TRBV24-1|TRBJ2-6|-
CATSGLPGSLTANVLTF
TGTGCCACCAGTGGCCTCCCGGGCTCCCTTACAGCCAACGTCCTGACTTTC
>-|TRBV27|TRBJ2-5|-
CASSFVRGGLETQYF
TGTGCCAGCAGTTTCGTCCGAGGAGGACTGGAGACCCAGTACTTC
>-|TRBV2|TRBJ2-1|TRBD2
CATGWLAGLEGVRNEQFF
TGTGCTACTGGGTGGCTAGCGGGATTAGAAGGAGTTCGGAATGAGCAGTTCTTC
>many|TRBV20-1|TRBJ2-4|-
CSANGKRGFKNIQYF
TGCAGTGCTAACGGCAAAAGGGGGTTTAAAAACATTCAGTACTTC
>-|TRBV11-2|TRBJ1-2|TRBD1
CASSEGQGNLYGYTF
TGTGCCAGCAGCGAGGGACAGGGAAATCTCTATGGCTACACCTTC
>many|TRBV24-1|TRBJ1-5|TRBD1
CATRGTGKNQPQHF
TGTGCCACCAGGGGGACAGGGAAAAATCAGCCCCAGCATTTT
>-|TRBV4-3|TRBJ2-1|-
CASSQGGAGGTRNEQFF
TGCGCCAGCAGCCAAGGGGGGGCCGGGGGGACTCGCAATGAGCAGTTCTTC
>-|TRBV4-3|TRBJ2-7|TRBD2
CASSQDLAGGGEQYF
TGCGCCAGCAGCCAAGATCTAGCGGGGGGAGGGGAGCAGTACTTC
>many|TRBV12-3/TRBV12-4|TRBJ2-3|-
CASSSSREADTQYF
TGTGCCAGCAGTTCCAGCAGGGAAGCAGATACGCAGTATTTT
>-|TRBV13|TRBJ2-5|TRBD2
CASSLPSGSYPNSQEETQYF
TGTGCCAGCAGCTTACCTAGCGGGAGTTACCCAAACTCACAAGAAGAGACCCAGTACTTC
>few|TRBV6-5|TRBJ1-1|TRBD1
CASSSTGELEAFF
TGTGCCAGCAGTTCAACAGGGGAGCTTGAAGCTTTCTTT
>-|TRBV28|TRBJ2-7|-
CASNLSYWGHEQYF
TGTGCCAGCAATCTTAGCTACTGGGGACACGAGCAGTACTTC
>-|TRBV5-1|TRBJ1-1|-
CASSLGASPADTEAFF
TGCGCCAGCAGCTTGGGAGCGAGCCCGGCGGACACTGAAGCTTTCTTT
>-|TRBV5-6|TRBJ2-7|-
CASSLPGPRSYEQYF
TGTGCCAGCAGCTTGCCCGGGCCTAGGAGTTACGAGCAGTACTTC
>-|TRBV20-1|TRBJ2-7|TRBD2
CSANRDYRSSYEQYF
TGCAGTGCTAACCGGGACTACAGGAGCTCCTACGAGCAGTACTTC
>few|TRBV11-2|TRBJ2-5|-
CASSLGSGETQYF
TGTGCCAGCAGCTTAGGCTCGGGAGAGACCCAGTACTTC
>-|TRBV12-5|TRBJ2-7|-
CASGLDGGKGYEQYF
TGTGCTAGTGGTTTGGACGGGGGAAAGGGCTACGAGCAGTACTTC
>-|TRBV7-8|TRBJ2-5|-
CASSSSGGPQETQYF
TGTGCCAGCAGTTCTAGTGGGGGGCCCCAAGAGACCCAGTACTTC
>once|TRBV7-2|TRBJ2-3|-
CASSLRGYTDTQYF
TGTGCCAGCAGCTTACGGGGGTACACAGATACGCAGTATTTT
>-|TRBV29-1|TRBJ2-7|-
CSVGSGYVQYF
TGCAGCGTTGGTAGCGGCTACGTGCAGTACTTC
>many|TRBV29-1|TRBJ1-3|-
CSVRASGNTIYF
TGCAGCGTTCGGGCCTCTGGAAACACCATATATTTT
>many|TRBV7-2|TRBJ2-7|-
CASSPSGQREYEQYF
TGTGCCAGCAGCCCCTCCGGACAGAGGGAGTACGAGCAGTACTTC
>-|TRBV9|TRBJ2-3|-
CASSVGYTQYF
TGTGCCAGCAGCGTAGGTTATACGCAGTATTTT
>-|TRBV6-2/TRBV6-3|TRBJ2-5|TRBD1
CASSYLDRVETQYF
TGTGCCAGCAGTTACTTGGACAGGGTGGAGACCCAGTACTTC
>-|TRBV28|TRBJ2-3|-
CASSLQGTTDTQNF
TGTGCCAGCAGTTTACAGGGAACTACAGATACGCAGAATTTT
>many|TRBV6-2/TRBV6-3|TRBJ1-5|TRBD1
CATTDRVEDQPQHF
TGTGCCACCACGGACAGGGTTGAAGATCAGCCCCAGCATTTT
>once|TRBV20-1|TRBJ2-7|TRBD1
CSARDGRGPHYEQYF
TGCAGTGCTAGAGACGGCAGGGGGCCCCACTACGAGCAGTACTTC
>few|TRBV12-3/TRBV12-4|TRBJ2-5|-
CASRQQDIQETQYF
TGTGCCAGCAGACAACAAGACATACAAGAGACCCAGTACTTC
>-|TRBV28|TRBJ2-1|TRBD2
CASSFKALAGLCSYNEQFF
TGTGCCAGCAGTTTTAAAGCCCTAGCGGGCCTGTGCTCCTACAATGAGCAGTTCTTC
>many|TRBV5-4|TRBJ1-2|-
CASSEDTLYGYTF
TGTGCCAGCAGCGAGGACACTCTCTATGGCTACACCTTC
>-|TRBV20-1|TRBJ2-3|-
CSARPYMGSLTGTDTQYF
TGCAGTGCTAGACCGTATATGGGATCCCTTACAGGAACAGATACGCAGTATTTT
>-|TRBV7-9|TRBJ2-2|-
CASSSPTSTGELSF
TGTGCCAGCAGCTCCCCTACGAGCACCGGGGAGCTGTCTTTT
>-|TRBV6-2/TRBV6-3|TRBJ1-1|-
CASSYRGVATNTEAIF
TGTGCCAGCAGTTACCGGGGGGTCGCTACGAACACTGAAGCTATCTTT
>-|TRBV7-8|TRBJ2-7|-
CASSSRTDRYEQYF
TGTGCCAGCAGCTCGCGGACAGATCGCTACGAGCAGTACTTC
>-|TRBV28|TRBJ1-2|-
CASSLTMGGQGYTF
TGTGCCAGCAGCTTAACGATGGGGGGCCAAGGCTACACCTTC
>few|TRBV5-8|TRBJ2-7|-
CASSPPGPYVGFEQYF
TGTGCCAGCAGCCCCCCGGGGCCTTATGTAGGTTTCGAGCAGTACTTC
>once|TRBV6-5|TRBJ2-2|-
CASSYTTTNTGELFF
TGTGCCAGCAGTTACACAACAACGAACACCGGGGAGCTGTTTTTT
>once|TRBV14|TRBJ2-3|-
CASSLISGNRDTQYF
TGTGCCAGCAGCCTGATTAGCGGAAACAGAGATACGCAGTATTTT
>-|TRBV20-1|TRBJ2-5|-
CSARRADEALATQYF
TGCAGTGCTAGGCGGGCAGACGAGGCTCTGGCGACCCAGTACTTC
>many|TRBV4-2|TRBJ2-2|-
CASSLRDTYTGELFF
TGTGCCAGCAGCCTCCGGGACACCTACACCGGGGAGCTGTTTTTT
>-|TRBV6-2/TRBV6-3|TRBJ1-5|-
CASSYQGWDQPQHF
TGTGCCAGCAGTTACCAGGGGTGGGATCAGCCCCAGCATTTT
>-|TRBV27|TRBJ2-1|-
CASSLSDVYKEQFF
TGTGCCAGCAGTTTATCGGATGTCTACAAAGAGCAGTTCTTC
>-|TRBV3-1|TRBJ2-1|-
CASSQDGVSHEQFF
TGTGCCAGCAGCCAAGACGGGGTGAGCCATGAGCAGTTCTTC
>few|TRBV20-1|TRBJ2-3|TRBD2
CSASGRSSDTQYF
TGCAGTGCTAGCGGGAGGAGCTCAGATACGCAGTATTTT
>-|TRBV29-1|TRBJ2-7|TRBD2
CSVLGGLVEGEQYF
TGCAGCGTCCTGGGGGGACTAGTCGAAGGCGAGCAGTACTTC
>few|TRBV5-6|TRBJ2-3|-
CASSFGSAQYF
TGTGCCAGCAGCTTTGGCTCAGCGCAGTATTTT
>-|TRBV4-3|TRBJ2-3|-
CASSQVWGDTQYF
TGCGCCAGCAGCCAAGTGTGGGGAGATACGCAGTATTTT
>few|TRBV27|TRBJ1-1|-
CASWQGGGLSEAFF
TGTGCCAGCTGGCAGGGTGGAGGGCTGTCTGAAGCTTTCTTT
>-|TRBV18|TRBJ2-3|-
CASSFRDTGTDTQYF
TGTGCCAGCTCGTTCCGGGACACGGGGACAGATACGCAGTATTTT